What follows is one T cell receptor (beta chain) and its context. Antigen unknown. The data derive from a study of T cell responses to AZD1222 COVID-19 vaccine. Study-level results: Baseline serostatus was positive in only 5 to 7 AZD1222 recipients.

Germline CDR1 GTSNPN, CDR2 SVGIG (reference sequence). Trimming removed 5 bases from V and 6 bases from J, with 11 bases in between. This CDR3 comprises 12 residues. The repertoire was sequenced with immunoSEQ multiplex PCR; TCRdb's copy has only in-frame clones and lacks some. Among 110,000 to 150,000 clones listed, 70% to 90% were seen once. The chain uses TRBV30 and TRBJ2-1, with a weak D call TRBD2 (5 bases). The TCR sequence derives from an adult in good health. The input for sequencing was peripheral blood, taken on day 0 of AZD1222 vaccination. The CDR3 spells CAWGLLGNEQFF. DNA of the CDR3: TGTGCCTGGGGACTTCTAGGCAATGAGCAGTTCTTC.